This is a list of T cell receptor beta chains from one sample in a study of T cells in Graves' hyperthyroidism and ophthalmopathy. TCRdb re-analysed the multiplex PCR reads in MiXCR, keeping a single row per CDR3 protein. The data contain hundreds of thousands of distinct CDR3 sequences, about 20% of them singletons. Input material: blood. These receptors all stem from a man aged 30-40 years with Graves' ophthalmopathy. CDR3s leave out the opening cysteine and the closing phenylalanine or tryptophan. Not every row has a clone size; where given, it reads once, few, many or a size class.

TRBJ1-6	many	TRBV28	ASSSPGTENSPLH
TRBJ2-1	.	TRBV20-1	SARLAGNEQF
TRBJ2-7	few	TRBV29-1	SVEASGTGSYEQY
TRBJ2-3	.	TRBV27	ASSPTTLGKTQY
TRBJ1-6	many	TRBV30	AWTQGGDSPLH
TRBJ1-4	few	TRBV5-5	ASSYALYTNEKLF
TRBJ1-5	.	TRBV6-2/TRBV6-3	ASSMTKRSGTQPYQPQH
TRBJ1-5	many	TRBV27	ASSLKLASQPQH
TRBJ1-6	few	TRBV9	ASSVGVGQGNSPLH
TRBJ2-2	.	TRBV7-2	ASSLGEVYTGELF
TRBJ2-5	.	TRBV6-2/TRBV6-3	ASAPQGRGEETQY
TRBJ1-2	.	TRBV4-2	ASSQDLPPYGYT
TRBJ2-7	.	TRBV18	ASSRRDRGGYEQY
TRBJ2-1	many	TRBV5-1	ASSSGLGGRDYNEQF
TRBJ2-6	.	TRBV9	ASLAPGANVLT
TRBJ1-1	few	TRBV27	ASSLWGGGQSPEAF
TRBJ1-4	many	TRBV28	ASSSFFWRRKKRSNEKLF
TRBJ2-4	many	TRBV11-2	ASSLGQVLAKNIQY
TRBJ2-3	.	TRBV28	ASSLSSHTDTQY
TRBJ2-7	.	TRBV27	ASSTEAGTYVYEQY
TRBJ2-1	few	TRBV4-1	ASSHSGDNEQF
TRBJ2-7	few	TRBV6-2/TRBV6-3	ASSYKDRGYEQY
TRBJ2-7	few	TRBV18	ASSLHGTGSYEQY
TRBJ2-7	few	TRBV20-1	SARLRSDLSEQY
TRBJ2-2	few	TRBV18	ASSDKIAPNTGELF
TRBJ1-1	many	TRBV6-5	ASSYSRGSNTEAF
TRBJ1-4	many	TRBV7-2	ASSTRQGSNEKLF
TRBJ2-5	many	TRBV7-2	ASSLGAQETQY
TRBJ1-5	.	TRBV20-1	SARSLYSNQPQH
TRBJ2-3	.	TRBV6-2/TRBV6-3	ASTKAHGTQY
TRBJ2-7	.	TRBV28	ASSPAPRTSLYGQY
TRBJ2-3	few	TRBV6-5	ASSYGSGNPDTQY
TRBJ2-7	.	TRBV7-9	ASSHPVRGGQTPEQY
TRBJ2-1	many	TRBV7-2	ASSFSGSGRNEQF
TRBJ2-2	few	TRBV28	ASSPRSPETGELF
TRBJ2-7	many	TRBV6-1	ASRLGSGTGSYEQY
TRBJ2-1	few	TRBV5-1	ASSLERTLYNEQF
TRBJ2-3	many	TRBV28	ASNPKATDTQY
TRBJ1-4	many	TRBV2	ASSLGYPGDEKLF
TRBJ2-1	few	TRBV14	ASSQESTRYNEQF
TRBJ2-7	few	TRBV6-1	ASSLSKLPFGGIYEQY
TRBJ1-5	.	TRBV2	ASTLGQGMGQPQH
TRBJ2-3	.	TRBV28	ASRPYPGQGVLRGRTHTDTQY
TRBJ2-3	.	TRBV18	ASSPMRLEATDTQY
TRBJ1-4	many	TRBV30	AWSVKGGKLF
TRBJ1-6	.	TRBV5-1	ASRRDLSSPLH
TRBJ2-7	many	TRBV28	ASSFRVYEQY
TRBJ1-4	few	TRBV4-2	ASSQGKQGEKLF
TRBJ1-6	few	TRBV4-3	ASSQEWDSHSPLH
TRBJ2-2	.	TRBV7-8	ASSLPEHQADTGELF
TRBJ2-6	.	TRBV3-1	ATQKSSGANVLT